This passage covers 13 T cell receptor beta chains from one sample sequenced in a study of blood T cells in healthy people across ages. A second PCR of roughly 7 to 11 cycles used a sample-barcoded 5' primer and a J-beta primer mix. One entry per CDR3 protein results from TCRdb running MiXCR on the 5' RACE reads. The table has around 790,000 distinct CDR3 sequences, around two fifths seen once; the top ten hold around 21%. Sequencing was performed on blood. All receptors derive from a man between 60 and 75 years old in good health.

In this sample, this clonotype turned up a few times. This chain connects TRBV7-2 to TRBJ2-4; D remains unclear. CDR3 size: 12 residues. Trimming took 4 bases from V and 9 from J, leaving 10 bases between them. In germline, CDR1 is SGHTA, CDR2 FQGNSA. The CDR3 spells CASSSANRIQYF. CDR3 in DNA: TGTGCCAGCAGCTCCGCCAATCGCATTCAGTACTTC.

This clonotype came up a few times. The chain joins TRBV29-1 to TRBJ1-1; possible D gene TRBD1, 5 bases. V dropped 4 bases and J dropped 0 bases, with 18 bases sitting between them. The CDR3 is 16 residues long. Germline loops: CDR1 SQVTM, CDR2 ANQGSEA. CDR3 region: CSVVGLGGGMNTEAFF. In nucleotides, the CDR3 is TGCAGCGTTGTCGGCCTTGGTGGGGGAATGAACACTGAAGCTTTCTTT.

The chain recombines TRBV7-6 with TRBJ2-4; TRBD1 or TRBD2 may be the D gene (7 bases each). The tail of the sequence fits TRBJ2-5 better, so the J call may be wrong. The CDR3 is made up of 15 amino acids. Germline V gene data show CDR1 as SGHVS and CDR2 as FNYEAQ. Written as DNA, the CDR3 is TGTGCCAGCAGCGAGGGGAGGGGGCGTGGGAAGACCCAGTACTTC. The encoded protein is CASSEGRGRGKTQYF.

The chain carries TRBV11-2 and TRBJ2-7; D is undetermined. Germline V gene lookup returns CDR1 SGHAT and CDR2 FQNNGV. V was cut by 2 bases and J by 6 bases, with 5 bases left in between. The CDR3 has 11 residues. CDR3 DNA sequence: TGTGCCAGCAGCTTATACGGCGAGCAGTACTTC. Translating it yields CASSLYGEQYF.

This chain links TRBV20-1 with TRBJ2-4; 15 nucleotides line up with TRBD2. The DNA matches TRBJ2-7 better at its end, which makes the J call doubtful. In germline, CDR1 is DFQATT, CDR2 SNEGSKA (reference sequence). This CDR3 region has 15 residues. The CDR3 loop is CSARGTSGGPYEQYF. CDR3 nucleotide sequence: TGCAGTGCTAGGGGGACTAGCGGGGGGCCGTACGAGCAGTACTTC.

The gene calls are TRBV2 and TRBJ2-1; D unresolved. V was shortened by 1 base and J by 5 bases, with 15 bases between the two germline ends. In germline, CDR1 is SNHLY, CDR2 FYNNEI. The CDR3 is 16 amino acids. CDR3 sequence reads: CASSEGLARRDNEQFF. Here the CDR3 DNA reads TGTGCCAGCAGTGAAGGTTTGGCTAGACGGGACAATGAGCAGTTCTTC.

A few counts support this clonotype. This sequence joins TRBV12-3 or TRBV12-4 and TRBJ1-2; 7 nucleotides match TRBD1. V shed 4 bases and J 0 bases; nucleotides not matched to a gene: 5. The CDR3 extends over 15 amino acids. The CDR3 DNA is TGTGCCAGCAGTTCACGGACAGGAACTAACTATGGCTACACCTTC. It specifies CASSSRTGTNYGYTF.

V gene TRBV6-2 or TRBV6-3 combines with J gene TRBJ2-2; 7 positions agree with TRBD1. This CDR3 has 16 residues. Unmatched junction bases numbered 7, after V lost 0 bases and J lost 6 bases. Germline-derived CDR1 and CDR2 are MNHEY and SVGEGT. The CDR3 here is CASSYSGTATAGELFF. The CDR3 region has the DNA TGTGCCAGCAGTTACTCCGGGACAGCCACCGCCGGGGAGCTGTTTTTT.

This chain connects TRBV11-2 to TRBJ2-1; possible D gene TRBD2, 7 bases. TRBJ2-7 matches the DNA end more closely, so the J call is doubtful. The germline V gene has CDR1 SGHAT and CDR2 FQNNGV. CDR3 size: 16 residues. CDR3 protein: CASSPSGTPSSYEQYF. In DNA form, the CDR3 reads TGTGCCAGCAGTCCCAGCGGGACACCATCCTCCTACGAGCAGTACTTC.

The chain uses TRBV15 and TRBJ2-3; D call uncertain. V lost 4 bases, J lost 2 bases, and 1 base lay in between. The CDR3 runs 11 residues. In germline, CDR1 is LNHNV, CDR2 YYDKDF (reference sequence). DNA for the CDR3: TGTGCCACCAGCACCACAGATACGCAGTATTTT. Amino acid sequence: CATSTTDTQYF.

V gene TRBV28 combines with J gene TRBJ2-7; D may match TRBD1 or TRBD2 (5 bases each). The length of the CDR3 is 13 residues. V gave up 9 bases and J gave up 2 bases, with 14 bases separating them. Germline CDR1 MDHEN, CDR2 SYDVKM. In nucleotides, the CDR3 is TGTGCCAGTCGGGGCGGCCGGCCCTACGAGCAGTACTTC. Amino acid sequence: CASRGGRPYEQYF.

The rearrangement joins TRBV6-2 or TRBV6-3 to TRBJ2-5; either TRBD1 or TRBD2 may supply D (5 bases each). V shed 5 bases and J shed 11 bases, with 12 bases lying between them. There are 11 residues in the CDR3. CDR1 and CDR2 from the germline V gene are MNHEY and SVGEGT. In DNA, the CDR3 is TGTGCCAGCAGTGATACCAGGGAGCAGTACTTC. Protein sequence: CASSDTREQYF.

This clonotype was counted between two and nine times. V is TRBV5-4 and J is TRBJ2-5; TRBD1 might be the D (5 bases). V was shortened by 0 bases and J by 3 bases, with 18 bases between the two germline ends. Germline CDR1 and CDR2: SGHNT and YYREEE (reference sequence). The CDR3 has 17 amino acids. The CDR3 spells CASSLVTGPLQKETQYF. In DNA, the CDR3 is TGTGCCAGCAGCTTGGTAACAGGCCCCTTACAAAAAGAGACCCAGTACTTC.